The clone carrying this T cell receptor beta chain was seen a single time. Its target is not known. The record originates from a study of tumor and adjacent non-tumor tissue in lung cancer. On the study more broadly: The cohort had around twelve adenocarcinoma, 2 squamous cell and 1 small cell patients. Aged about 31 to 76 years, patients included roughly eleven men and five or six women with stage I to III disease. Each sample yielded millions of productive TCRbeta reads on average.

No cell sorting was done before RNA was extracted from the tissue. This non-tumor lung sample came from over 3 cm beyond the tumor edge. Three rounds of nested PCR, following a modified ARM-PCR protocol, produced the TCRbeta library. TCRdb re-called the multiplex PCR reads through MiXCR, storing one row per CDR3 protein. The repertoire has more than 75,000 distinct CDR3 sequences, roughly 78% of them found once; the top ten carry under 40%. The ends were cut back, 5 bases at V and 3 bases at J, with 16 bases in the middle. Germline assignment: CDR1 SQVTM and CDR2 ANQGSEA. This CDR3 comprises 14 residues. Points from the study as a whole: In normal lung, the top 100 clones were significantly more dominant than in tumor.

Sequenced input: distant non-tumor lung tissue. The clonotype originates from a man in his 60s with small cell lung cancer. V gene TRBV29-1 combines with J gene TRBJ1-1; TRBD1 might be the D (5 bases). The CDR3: CSVSTGSGYTEAFF. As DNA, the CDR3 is TGCAGCGTTTCTACAGGATCAGGGTACACTGAAGCTTTCTTT.